The clone carrying this T cell receptor (beta chain) appeared a single time. Per the study methods: From reference gene primer amplification, estimates of nucleated cell counts were derived. The protocol was immunoSEQ multiplex PCR, while the TCRdb copy is restricted to in-frame clones and leaves out a portion. V and J calls and clone size follow that table, whereas D and trimming were derived from the DNA. This repertoire shows 260,000 or so clones, 80% to 90% found once; its top ten account for 3.6%. Enrolled through a virtual design, the participants were between 18 and 89 years of age and came from about two dozen US areas. This sample is part of a study of blood T cell repertoires in COVID-19. In the study overall: Donors in the United States, Italy and Spain gave samples during acute or convalescent COVID-19.

In germline, CDR1 is SNHLY, CDR2 FYNNEI. V was clipped by 2 bases and J by 6 bases; unmatched bases: 6. The CDR3 has 14 amino acids. The source material was PBMCs or T cells enriched from blood (not recorded which). The chain joins TRBV2 to TRBJ2-7; 8 nucleotides line up with TRBD2. This clonotype was sampled from a woman aged 40 to 50 who had been exposed to COVID-19. The CDR3 DNA is TGTGCCAGCAGTGAAAGTCTAGCGGGTCTCGAGCAGTACTTC. Translated, it gives CASSESLAGLEQYF. The entire variable domain, with the rest obtained from reference TRBV2 and TRBJ2-7, is as follows: EPEVTQTPSHQVTQMGQEVILRCVPISNHLYFYWYRQILGQKVEFLVSFYNNEISEKSEIFDDQFSVERPDGSNFTLKIRSTKLEDSAMYFCASSESLAGLEQYFGPGTRLTVT.